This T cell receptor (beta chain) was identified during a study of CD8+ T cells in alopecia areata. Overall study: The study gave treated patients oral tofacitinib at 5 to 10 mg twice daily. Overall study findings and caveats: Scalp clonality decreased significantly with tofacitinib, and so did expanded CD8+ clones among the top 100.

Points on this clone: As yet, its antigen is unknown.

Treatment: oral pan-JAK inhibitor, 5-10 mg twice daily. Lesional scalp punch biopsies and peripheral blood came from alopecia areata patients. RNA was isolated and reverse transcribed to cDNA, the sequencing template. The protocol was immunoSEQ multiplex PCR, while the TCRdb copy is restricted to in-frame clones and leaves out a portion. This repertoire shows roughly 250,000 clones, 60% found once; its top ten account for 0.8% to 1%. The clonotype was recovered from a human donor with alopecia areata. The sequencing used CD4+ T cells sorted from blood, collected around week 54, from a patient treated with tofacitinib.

CDR3 sequence (DNA): TGTGCCTGGAGTGTACATATGTCCGGGGGTGGAAATGAGCAGTTCTTC. Amino acid sequence: CAWSVHMSGGGNEQFF. The chain employs TRBV30 and TRBJ2-1; D possibly corresponds to TRBD2 (6 bases). Germline V CDR1 and CDR2: GTSNPN, SVGIG (reference sequence). The CDR3 runs to 16 residues. The V end was cut by 0 bases, the J end by 7 bases, with 19 bases between.